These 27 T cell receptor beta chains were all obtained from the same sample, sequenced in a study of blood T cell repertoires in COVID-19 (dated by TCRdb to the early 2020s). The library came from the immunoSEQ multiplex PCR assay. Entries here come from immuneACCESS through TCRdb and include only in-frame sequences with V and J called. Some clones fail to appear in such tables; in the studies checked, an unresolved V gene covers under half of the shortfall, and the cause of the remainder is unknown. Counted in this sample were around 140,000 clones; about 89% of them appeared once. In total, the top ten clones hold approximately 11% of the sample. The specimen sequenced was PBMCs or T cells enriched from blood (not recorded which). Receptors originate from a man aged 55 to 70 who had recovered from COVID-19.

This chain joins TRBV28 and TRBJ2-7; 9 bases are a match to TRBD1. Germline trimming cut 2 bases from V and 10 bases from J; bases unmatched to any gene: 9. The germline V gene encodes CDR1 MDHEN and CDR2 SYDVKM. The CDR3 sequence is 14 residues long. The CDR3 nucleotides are TGTGCCAGCAGTTTACTGGGGACAGGGTCGCGTCAGTACTTC. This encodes CASSLLGTGSRQYF.

CDR3 sequence: CASSLFLSSGRYEQYF. The CDR3 DNA follows: TGTGCCAGCAGCTTGTTTCTCTCTAGCGGGAGGTACGAGCAGTACTTC. V and J are TRBV11-2 and TRBJ2-7; TRBD2 agrees at 11 bases. Germline V gene sequence: CDR1 SGHAT, CDR2 FQNNGV. The CDR3 consists of 16 residues. The V and J ends lost 3 bases and 4 bases, in that order; junction bases with no gene match: 8.

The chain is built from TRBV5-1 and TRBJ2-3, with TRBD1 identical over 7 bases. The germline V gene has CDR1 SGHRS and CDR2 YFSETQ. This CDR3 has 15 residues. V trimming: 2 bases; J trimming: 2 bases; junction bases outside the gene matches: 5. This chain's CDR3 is CASSFWDSSTDTQYF. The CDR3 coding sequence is TGCGCCAGCAGCTTTTGGGACAGCTCCACAGATACGCAGTATTTT.

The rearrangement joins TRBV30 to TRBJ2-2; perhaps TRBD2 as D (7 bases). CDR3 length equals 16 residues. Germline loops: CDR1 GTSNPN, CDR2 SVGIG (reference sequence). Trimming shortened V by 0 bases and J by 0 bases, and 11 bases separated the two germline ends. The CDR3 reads CAWSVKGGSNTGELFF. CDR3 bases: TGTGCCTGGAGTGTGAAGGGGGGGTCGAACACCGGGGAGCTGTTTTTT.

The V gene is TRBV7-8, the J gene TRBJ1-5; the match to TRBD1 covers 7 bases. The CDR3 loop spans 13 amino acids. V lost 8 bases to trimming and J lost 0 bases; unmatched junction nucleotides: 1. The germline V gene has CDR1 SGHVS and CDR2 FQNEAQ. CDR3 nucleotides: TGTGCCAGCGCAGGGGGTAGCAATCAGCCCCAGCATTTT. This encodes CASAGGSNQPQHF.

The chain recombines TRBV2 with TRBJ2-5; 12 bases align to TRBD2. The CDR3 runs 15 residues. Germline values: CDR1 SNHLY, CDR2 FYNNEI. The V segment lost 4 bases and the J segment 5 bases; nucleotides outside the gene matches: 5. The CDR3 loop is CASSVGLAGTETQYF. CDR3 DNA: TGTGCCAGCAGTGTAGGACTAGCGGGAACGGAGACCCAGTACTTC.

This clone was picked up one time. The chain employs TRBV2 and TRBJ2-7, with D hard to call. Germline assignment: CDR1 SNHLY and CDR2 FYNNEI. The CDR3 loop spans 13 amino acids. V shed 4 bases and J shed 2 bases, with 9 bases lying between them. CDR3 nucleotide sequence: TGTGCCAGCAGTGCGACTTTTACCTACGAGCAGTACTTC. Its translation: CASSATFTYEQYF.

CDR3 residues: CASSLGQLEETQYF. Written as DNA, the CDR3 is TGCGCCAGCAGCTTGGGACAGTTAGAAGAGACCCAGTACTTC. J is TRBJ2-5 and V is TRBV5-1, with D perhaps TRBD1 (5 bases). Germline V gene data show CDR1 as SGHRS and CDR2 as YFSETQ. The CDR3 consists of 14 residues. Trimming removed 0 bases at V and 3 bases at J, with 9 bases between. Full variable domain (remainder filled in from reference TRBV5-1 and TRBJ2-5): KAGVTQTPRYLIKTRGQQVTLSCSPISGHRSVSWYQQTPGQGLQFLFEYFSETQRNKGNFPGRFSGRQFSNSRSEMNVSTLELGDSALYLCASSLGQLEETQYFGPGTRLLVL.

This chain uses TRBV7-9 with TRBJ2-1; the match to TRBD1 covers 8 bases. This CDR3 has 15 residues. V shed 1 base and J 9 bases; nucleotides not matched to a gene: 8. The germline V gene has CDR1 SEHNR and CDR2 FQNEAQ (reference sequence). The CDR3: CASSLGQGLWGEQFF. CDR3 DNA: TGTGCCAGCAGCTTAGGACAGGGGCTTTGGGGTGAGCAGTTCTTC. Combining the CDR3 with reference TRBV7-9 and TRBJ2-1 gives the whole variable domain DTGVSQNPRHKITKRGQNVTFRCDPISEHNRLYWYRQTLGQGPEFLTYFQNEAQLEKSRLLSDRFSAERPKGSFSTLEIQRTEQGDSAMYLCASSLGQGLWGEQFFGPGTRLTVL.

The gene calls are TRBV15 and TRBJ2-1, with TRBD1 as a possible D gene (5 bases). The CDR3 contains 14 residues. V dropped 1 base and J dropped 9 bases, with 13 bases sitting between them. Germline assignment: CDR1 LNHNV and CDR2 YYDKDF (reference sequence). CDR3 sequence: CATSRGGRPPEQFF. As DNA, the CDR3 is TGTGCCACCAGCAGAGGGGGCAGGCCTCCTGAGCAGTTCTTC.

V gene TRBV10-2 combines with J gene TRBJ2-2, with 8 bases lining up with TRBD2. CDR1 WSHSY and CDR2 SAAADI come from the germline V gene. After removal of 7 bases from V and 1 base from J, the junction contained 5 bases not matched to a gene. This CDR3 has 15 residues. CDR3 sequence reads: CASNRLAKNTGELFF. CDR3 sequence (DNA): TGCGCCAGCAATCGACTAGCGAAGAACACCGGGGAGCTGTTTTTT.

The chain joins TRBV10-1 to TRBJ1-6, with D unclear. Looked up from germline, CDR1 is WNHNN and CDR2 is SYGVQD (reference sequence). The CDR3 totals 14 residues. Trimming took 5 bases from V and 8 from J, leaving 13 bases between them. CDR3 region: CASSTTPFDSPLHF. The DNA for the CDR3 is TGCGCCAGCAGTACAACACCGTTCGATTCACCCCTCCACTTT.

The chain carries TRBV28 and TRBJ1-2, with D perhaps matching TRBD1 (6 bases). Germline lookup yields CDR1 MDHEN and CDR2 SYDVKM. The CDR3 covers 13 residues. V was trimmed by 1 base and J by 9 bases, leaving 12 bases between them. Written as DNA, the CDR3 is TGTGCCAGCAGTTTATTGTCGGGACAAAGCTACACCTTC. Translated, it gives CASSLLSGQSYTF.

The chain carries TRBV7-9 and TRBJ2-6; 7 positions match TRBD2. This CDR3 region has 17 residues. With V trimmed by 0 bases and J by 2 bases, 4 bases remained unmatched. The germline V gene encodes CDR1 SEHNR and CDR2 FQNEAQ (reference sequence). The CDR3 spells CASSLASGFAGANVLTF. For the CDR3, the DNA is TGTGCCAGCAGCTTAGCTAGCGGGTTCGCTGGGGCCAACGTCCTGACTTTC.

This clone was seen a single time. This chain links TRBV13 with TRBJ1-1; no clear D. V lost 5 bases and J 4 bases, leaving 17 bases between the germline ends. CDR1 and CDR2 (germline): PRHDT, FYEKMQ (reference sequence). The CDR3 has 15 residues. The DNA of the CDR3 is TGTGCCAGCAGCCCACCTGGAGTTTGGAGCACTGAAGCTTTCTTT. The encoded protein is CASSPPGVWSTEAFF.

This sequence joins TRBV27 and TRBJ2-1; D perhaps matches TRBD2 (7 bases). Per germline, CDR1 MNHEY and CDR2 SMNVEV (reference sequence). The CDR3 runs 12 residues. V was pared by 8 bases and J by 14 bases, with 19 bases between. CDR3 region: CASGREGGREFF. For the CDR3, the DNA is TGTGCCAGCGGCCGGGAAGGGGGGAGGGAGTTCTTC.

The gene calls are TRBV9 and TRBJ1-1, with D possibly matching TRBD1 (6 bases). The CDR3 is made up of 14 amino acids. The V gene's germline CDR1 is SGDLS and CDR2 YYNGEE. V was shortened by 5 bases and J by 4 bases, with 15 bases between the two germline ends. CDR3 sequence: CASSAQGGTTEAFF. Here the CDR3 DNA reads TGTGCCAGCAGTGCACAAGGGGGAACCACTGAAGCTTTCTTT.

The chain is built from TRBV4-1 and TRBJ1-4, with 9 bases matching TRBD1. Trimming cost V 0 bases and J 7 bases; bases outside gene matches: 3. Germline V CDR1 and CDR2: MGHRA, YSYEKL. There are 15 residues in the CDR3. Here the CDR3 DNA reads TGCGCCAGCAGCCAAGACAGACAGGGGGTTGAAAAACTGTTTTTT. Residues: CASSQDRQGVEKLFF.

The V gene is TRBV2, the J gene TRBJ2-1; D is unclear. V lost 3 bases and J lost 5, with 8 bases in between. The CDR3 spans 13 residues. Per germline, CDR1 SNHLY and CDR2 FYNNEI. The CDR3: CASSDYRDNEQFF. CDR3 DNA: TGTGCCAGCAGTGATTATCGAGACAATGAGCAGTTCTTC.

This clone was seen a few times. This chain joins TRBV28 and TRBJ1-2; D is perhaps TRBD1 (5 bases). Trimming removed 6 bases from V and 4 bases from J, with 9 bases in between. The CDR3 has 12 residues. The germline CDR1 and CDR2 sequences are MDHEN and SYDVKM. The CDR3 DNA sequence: TGTGCCAGCAGGCCGGGGGGCTATGGCTACACCTTC. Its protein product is CASRPGGYGYTF.

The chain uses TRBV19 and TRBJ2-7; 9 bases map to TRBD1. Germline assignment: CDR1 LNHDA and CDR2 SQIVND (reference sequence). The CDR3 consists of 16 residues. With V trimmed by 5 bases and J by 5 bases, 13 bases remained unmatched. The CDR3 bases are TGTGCCAGTAGTCTCAAAACCGGGACAGGGTCTAACGAGCAGTACTTC. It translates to CASSLKTGTGSNEQYF.

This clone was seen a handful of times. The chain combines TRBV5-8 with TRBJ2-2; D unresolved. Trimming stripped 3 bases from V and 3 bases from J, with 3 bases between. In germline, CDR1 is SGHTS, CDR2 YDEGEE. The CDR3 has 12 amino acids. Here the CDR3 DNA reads TGTGCCAGCAGCTCTGACACCGGGGAGCTGTTTTTT. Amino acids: CASSSDTGELFF.

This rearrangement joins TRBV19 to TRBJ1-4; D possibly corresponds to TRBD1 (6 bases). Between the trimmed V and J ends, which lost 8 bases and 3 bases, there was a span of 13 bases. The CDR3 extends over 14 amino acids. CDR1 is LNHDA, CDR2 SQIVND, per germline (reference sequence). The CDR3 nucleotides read TGTGCCAGTGGGATAGGGGGGCCTAATGAAAAACTGTTTTTT. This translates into CASGIGGPNEKLFF.

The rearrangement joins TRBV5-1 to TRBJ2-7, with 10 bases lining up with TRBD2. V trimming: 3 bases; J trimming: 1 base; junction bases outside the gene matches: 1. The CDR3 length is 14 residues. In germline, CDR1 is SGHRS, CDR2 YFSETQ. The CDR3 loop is CASSSSGGSYEQYF. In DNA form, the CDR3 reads TGCGCCAGCAGCTCTAGCGGGGGTTCCTACGAGCAGTACTTC.

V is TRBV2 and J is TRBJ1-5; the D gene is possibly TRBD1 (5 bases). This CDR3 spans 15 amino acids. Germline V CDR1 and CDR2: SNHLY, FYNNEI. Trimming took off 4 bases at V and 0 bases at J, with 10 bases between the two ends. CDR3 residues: CASSGSGYSNQPQHF. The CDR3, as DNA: TGTGCCAGCAGTGGTTCAGGGTATAGCAATCAGCCCCAGCATTTT.

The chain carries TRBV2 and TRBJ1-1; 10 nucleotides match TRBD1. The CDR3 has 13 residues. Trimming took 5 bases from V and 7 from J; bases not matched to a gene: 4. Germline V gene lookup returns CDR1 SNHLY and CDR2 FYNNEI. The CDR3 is CASSTGQGIEAFF. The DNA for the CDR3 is TGTGCCAGCAGTACGGGACAGGGGATTGAAGCTTTCTTT.

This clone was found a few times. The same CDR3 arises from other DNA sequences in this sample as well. CDR3 residues: CASSGRGTEAFF. In DNA form, the CDR3 reads TGTGCCAGCAGTGGTAGGGGCACTGAAGCTTTCTTT. The rearrangement joins TRBV5-4 to TRBJ1-1; a weak D match, TRBD1 (5 bases). Between the trimmed V and J ends, which lost 5 bases and 4 bases, there was a span of 9 bases. Germline assignment: CDR1 SGHNT and CDR2 YYREEE (reference sequence). The CDR3 sequence is 12 residues long. The entire variable domain, with the rest obtained from reference TRBV5-4 and TRBJ1-1, is as follows: ETGVTQSPTHLIKTRGQQVTLRCSSQSGHNTVSWYQQALGQGPQFIFQYYREEENGRGNFPPRFSGLQFPNYSSELNVNALELDDSALYLCASSGRGTEAFFGQGTRLTVV.